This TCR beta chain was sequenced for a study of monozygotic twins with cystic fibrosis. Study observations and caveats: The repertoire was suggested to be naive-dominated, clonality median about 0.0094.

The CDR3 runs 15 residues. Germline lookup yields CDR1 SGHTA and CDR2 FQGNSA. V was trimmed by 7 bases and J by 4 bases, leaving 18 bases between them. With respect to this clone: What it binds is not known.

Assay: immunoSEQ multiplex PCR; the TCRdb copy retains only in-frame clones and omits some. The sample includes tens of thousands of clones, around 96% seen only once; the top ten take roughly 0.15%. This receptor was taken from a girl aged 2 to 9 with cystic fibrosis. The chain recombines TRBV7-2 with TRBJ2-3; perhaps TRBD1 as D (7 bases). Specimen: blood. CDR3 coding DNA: TGTGCCAGCACCGTACTCAGGGGGGCTGCAGATACGCAGTATTTT. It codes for CASTVLRGAADTQYF.